This T cell receptor (beta chain) emerged from a study of naive and memory T cell subsets. Both TRBC1 and TRBC2 were covered by a beta constant-region primer of two equimolar oligonucleotides. TCRdb redid the calling of the UMI-ligation and nested PCR reads with MiXCR, one entry per CDR3 protein. The table lists about 150,000 distinct CDR3 sequences, about a sixth of them singletons. Germline CDR1 and CDR2: DFQATT and SNEGSKA (reference sequence). This CDR3 is built from 18 residues. V shed 0 bases, J shed 0 bases, and the junction held 8 bases outside the gene matches. This clonotype has a handful of counts. Antigen: not known. General study results and limits: A few larger clonotypes appeared in naive repertoires, especially CD8, possibly memory cells re-expressing CD45RA. Over 85% of naive TCR sequences appeared only once after error correction, unlike memory subsets.

Sequenced input: naive CD4+ T cells from blood. The genes are TRBV20-1 and TRBJ2-3; 11 bases fit TRBD2. This receptor was identified in a human donor in good health. The chain's CDR3 is CSARDPGLAGGSTDTQYF. The CDR3 DNA follows: TGCAGTGCTAGAGATCCTGGGCTAGCGGGAGGAAGCACAGATACGCAGTATTTT.